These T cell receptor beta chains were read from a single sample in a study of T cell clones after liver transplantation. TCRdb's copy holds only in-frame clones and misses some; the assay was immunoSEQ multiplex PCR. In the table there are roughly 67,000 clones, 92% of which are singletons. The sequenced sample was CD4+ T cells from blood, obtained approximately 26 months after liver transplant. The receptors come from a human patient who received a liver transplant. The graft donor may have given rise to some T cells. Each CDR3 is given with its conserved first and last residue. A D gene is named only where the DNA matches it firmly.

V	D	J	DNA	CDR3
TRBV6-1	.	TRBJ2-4	TGTGCCACCGGGTGGGTGGACATTCAGTACTTC	CATGWVDIQYF
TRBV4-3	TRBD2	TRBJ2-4	TGCGCCAGCAGCCGGGGACTAGCCGGCCCAAACATTCAGTACTTC	CASSRGLAGPNIQYF
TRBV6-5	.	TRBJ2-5	TGTGCCAGCAGTGGTTCGTGGGGGGAAGAGACCCAGTACTTC	CASSGSWGEETQYF
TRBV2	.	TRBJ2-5	TGTGCCAGCATGAGGGGCAGCCAAGAGACCCAGTACTTC	CASMRGSQETQYF
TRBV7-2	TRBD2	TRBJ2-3	TGTGCCAGCAGCCCGAGCGGGAGTGTAACAGATACGCAGTATTTT	CASSPSGSVTDTQYF
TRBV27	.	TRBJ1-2	TGTGCCAGCAGTTCCCCGGCGGGGGGAATGGGGGGCTACACCTTC	CASSSPAGGMGGYTF
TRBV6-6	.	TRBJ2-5	TGTGCCAGCAGTTACGAGCCCTGGGCGGAGACCCAGTACTTC	CASSYEPWAETQYF
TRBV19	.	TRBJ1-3	TGTGCCAGTAGGGGGCTCGGAAACACCATATATTTT	CASRGLGNTIYF
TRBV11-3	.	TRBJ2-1	TGTGCCAGCAGCTTAGAGACAGGATTTTACAATGAGCAGTTCTTC	CASSLETGFYNEQFF
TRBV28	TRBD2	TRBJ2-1	TGTGCCAGTCCCGCAGTTCAAACTAGCGGGCTTCCTACGTACAATGAGCAGTTCTTC	CASPAVQTSGLPTYNEQFF
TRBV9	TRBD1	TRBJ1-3	TGTGCCAGCAGCGTAGAACAGGGGGTGAACACCATATATTTT	CASSVEQGVNTIYF